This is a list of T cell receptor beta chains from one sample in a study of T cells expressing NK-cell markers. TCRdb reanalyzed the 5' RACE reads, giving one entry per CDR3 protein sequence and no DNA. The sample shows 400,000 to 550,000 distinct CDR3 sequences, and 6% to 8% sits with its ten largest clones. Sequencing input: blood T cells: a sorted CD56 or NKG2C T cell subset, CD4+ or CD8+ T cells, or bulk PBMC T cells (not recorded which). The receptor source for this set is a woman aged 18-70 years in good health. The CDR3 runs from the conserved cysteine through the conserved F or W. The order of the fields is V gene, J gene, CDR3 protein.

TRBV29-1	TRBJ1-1	CSVEPPPGGVGAFF
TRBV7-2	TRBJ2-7	CASSRRDYEDEQYF
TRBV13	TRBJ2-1	CASSSWGEKYNEQFF
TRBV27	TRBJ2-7	CASSFRSGSSNEQYF
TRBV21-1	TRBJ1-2	CASPTGSQFYGYTF
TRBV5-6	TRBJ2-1	CASSFGQVGRLEQFF
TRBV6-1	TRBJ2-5	CASSTELARQETQYF
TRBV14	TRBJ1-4	CASSPDTRSKLFF
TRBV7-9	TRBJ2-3	CASSFLRRLADTQYF
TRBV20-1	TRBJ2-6	CSARGRGGSGANVLTF
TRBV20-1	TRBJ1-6	CSARGRGDHSPLHF